One sample yielded the 24 T cell receptor beta chains listed below, sequenced in a study of blood T cell repertoires in COVID-19. Measured with immunoSEQ multiplex PCR; TCRdb has only the in-frame clones, and not every one. The sample has 90,000 to 150,000 clones; roughly 70% are singletons. Sequencing input: peripheral blood. All receptors come from a human donor with acute or convalescent COVID-19. The donor label of this sample is uncertain.

This clone was observed a single time. This chain uses TRBV5-1 with TRBJ1-5; D not resolved. CDR1 and CDR2 from the germline V gene are SGHRS and YFSETQ. The CDR3 is made up of 15 amino acids. Trimming took off 0 bases at V and 10 bases at J, with 17 bases between the two ends. The DNA of the CDR3 is TGCGCCAGCAGCTTGGCCCCGGGAGAACTAGGACCCCAGCATTTT. The encoded protein is CASSLAPGELGPQHF.

This clone was counted only a few times. The rearrangement links TRBV5-6 to TRBJ1-2; no firm D call. Germline values: CDR1 SGHDT, CDR2 YYEEEE. With 0 bases removed from V and 5 bases from J, the gap between germline ends came to 8 bases. The length of the CDR3 is 13 residues. The CDR3 DNA sequence: TGTGCCAGCAGCTTGGGCAGAGGGTATGGCTACACCTTC. Protein product: CASSLGRGYGYTF. Full variable domain (remainder filled in from reference TRBV5-6 and TRBJ1-2): DAGVTQSPTHLIKTRGQQVTLRCSPKSGHDTVSWYQQALGQGPQFIFQYYEEEERQRGNFPDRFSGHQFPNYSSELNVNALLLGDSALYLCASSLGRGYGYTFGSGTRLTVV.

The chain joins TRBV20-1 to TRBJ1-1; a possible D gene is TRBD1 (6 bases). The CDR3 is made up of 11 amino acids. Trimming shortened V by 3 bases and J by 8 bases, and 10 bases separated the two germline ends. CDR1 and CDR2 (germline): DFQATT, SNEGSKA (reference sequence). DNA for the CDR3: TGCAGTGCTAGTCGACAGGAGGAAGCTTTCTTT. Amino acids: CSASRQEEAFF.

The chain employs TRBV30 and TRBJ2-3; 7 bases are shared with TRBD2. Germline V gene lookup returns CDR1 GTSNPN and CDR2 SVGIG (reference sequence). The V gene end was trimmed by 2 bases and the J gene end by 1 base; junction bases not matched to a gene: 0. The CDR3 contains 13 residues. The chain's CDR3 is CAWSRGGTDTQYF. The DNA of the CDR3 is TGTGCCTGGAGTCGGGGGGGCACAGATACGCAGTATTTT.

V usage is TRBV10-1 and J usage is TRBJ2-5, with 10 bases identical to TRBD1. V lost 5 bases, J lost 4 bases, and 4 bases stayed unmatched. Looked up from germline, CDR1 is WNHNN and CDR2 is SYGVQD (reference sequence). The CDR3 is 14 amino acids. The CDR3 sequence is CASSSDRGGETQYF. CDR3 DNA sequence: TGCGCCAGCAGTTCGGACAGGGGGGGAGAGACCCAGTACTTC.

The chain combines TRBV6-1 with TRBJ1-5; D is undetermined. The CDR3 runs to 13 residues. CDR1 and CDR2 (germline): MNHNS, SASEGT. Trimming cost V 7 bases and J 5 bases, with 12 bases left between them. The DNA of the CDR3 is TGTGCCAGCACGGATACTAGGGATCAGCCCCAGCATTTT. Protein: CASTDTRDQPQHF.

This rearrangement joins TRBV27 to TRBJ1-4, with unresolved D. CDR1 and CDR2 from the germline V gene are MNHEY and SMNVEV (reference sequence). This CDR3 has 14 residues. V lost 3 bases to trimming and J lost 10 bases, with 15 bases between them. DNA for the CDR3: TGTGCCAGCAGTTTTGATCAGGCGGGCGGAAAACTGTTTTTT. This sequence encodes CASSFDQAGGKLFF.

CDR3 DNA: TGTGCCTGGAGTGACTTTTTTCTGACAGGGAACTATGGCTACACCTTC. As protein: CAWSDFFLTGNYGYTF. The chain links TRBV30 to TRBJ1-2, with TRBD1 matching 7 bases. Germline V gives CDR1 GTSNPN, CDR2 SVGIG (reference sequence). This CDR3 has 16 residues. J gave up 2 bases and V 1 base, and 10 bases lay outside the gene matches. Looking up the rest from reference TRBV30 and TRBJ1-2 gives the full variable domain: SQTIHQWPATLVQPVGSPLSLECTVEGTSNPNLYWYRQAAGRGLQLLFYSVGIGQISSEVPQNLSASRPQDRQFILSSKKLLLSDSGFYLCAWSDFFLTGNYGYTFGSGTRLTVV.

A few counts support this clone. The chain carries TRBV7-8 and TRBJ1-2; possibly TRBD1 for D (6 bases). V was trimmed by 5 bases and J by 8 bases, leaving 21 bases between them. The CDR3 extends over 15 amino acids. The V gene's germline CDR1 is SGHVS and CDR2 FQNEAQ. As DNA, the CDR3 is TGTGCCAGCAGCCTGACTATGGGGGGGGCAGGAGGCTACACCTTC. This gives the protein CASSLTMGGAGGYTF.

This sequence joins TRBV27 and TRBJ1-1, with a tentative D call TRBD1 (5 bases). Germline V lookup: CDR1 MNHEY, CDR2 SMNVEV (reference sequence). The CDR3 has 14 residues. V was pared by 10 bases and J by 2 bases, with 17 bases between. The CDR3 protein is CATLGGWGNTEAFF. The CDR3 nucleotides read TGTGCCACCCTGGGGGGTTGGGGAAACACTGAAGCTTTCTTT.

This clone showed up just a few times. The CDR3 DNA reads as TGTGCCAGTAGTGGGCAGGGAGGGTACGAGCAGTACTTC. Its translation is CASSGQGGYEQYF. The gene calls are TRBV19 and TRBJ2-7; 7 bases are a match to TRBD2. With 5 bases clipped from V and 4 bases from J, the junction kept 5 bases outside the gene matches. CDR1 and CDR2 (germline): LNHDA, SQIVND (reference sequence). The CDR3 has 13 amino acids.

This chain joins TRBV28 and TRBJ1-4, with a possible D match to TRBD1 (5 bases). This CDR3 has 17 amino acids. V gave up 6 bases and J gave up 0 bases, with 17 bases separating them. CDR1 is MDHEN and CDR2 is SYDVKM in the germline V gene. CDR3 sequence (DNA): TGTGCCAGCAGGCTGGGGGGTGGAGGTGCAACTAATGAAAAACTGTTTTTT. Translation gives CASRLGGGGATNEKLFF.

The V call is TRBV9, the J call TRBJ1-6, with D possibly TRBD1 on 5 matching bases. The CDR3 is 14 amino acids. Per germline, CDR1 SGDLS and CDR2 YYNGEE. The ends were cut back, 0 bases at V and 9 bases at J, with 10 bases in the middle. CDR3 DNA sequence: TGTGCCAGCAGCGTAGGGACAAGCGCTTCACCCCTCCACTTT. Its translation: CASSVGTSASPLHF.

The chain has TRBV5-1 and TRBJ1-4; 7 bases fit TRBD1. V lost 2 bases, J lost 4 bases, and 8 bases stayed unmatched. This CDR3 is built from 16 residues. Germline V CDR1 and CDR2: SGHRS, YFSETQ. For the CDR3, the DNA is TGCGCCAGCAGCTTAGAACCGGGACAGCTTAATGAAAAACTGTTTTTT. Translation: CASSLEPGQLNEKLFF.

This CDR3 reads CASSARRQEKNEKLFF. The CDR3 coding sequence is TGCGCCAGCAGCGCGCGACGACAAGAGAAAAATGAAAAACTGTTTTTT. The chain joins TRBV5-1 to TRBJ1-4; D not resolved. V lost 4 bases, J lost 5 bases, and 18 bases lay in between. This CDR3 has 16 residues. Per the germline V gene, CDR1 is SGHRS and CDR2 is YFSETQ.

V is TRBV9 and J is TRBJ2-6; TRBD2 aligns across 10 bases. The CDR3 sequence is 18 residues long. The V gene's germline CDR1 is SGDLS and CDR2 YYNGEE. Unmatched junction bases numbered 3, after V lost 0 bases and J lost 0 bases. The CDR3 reads CASSVASGGISGANVLTF. In DNA, the CDR3 is TGTGCCAGCAGCGTAGCTAGCGGGGGAATCTCTGGGGCCAACGTCCTGACTTTC.

V and J are TRBV19 and TRBJ1-1; TRBD1 might be the D (6 bases). Deletions cut 5 bases from V and 1 base from J, with 17 bases between. The germline V gene has CDR1 LNHDA and CDR2 SQIVND (reference sequence). This CDR3 is 16 amino acids long. Here the CDR3 reads CASSLRQATGNTEAFF. CDR3 DNA: TGTGCCAGTAGTCTCAGACAGGCCACTGGGAACACTGAAGCTTTCTTT.

This chain's CDR3 is CASSQAGGQGGSPLHF. DNA for the CDR3: TGTGCCAGCAGCCAAGCGGGGGGACAGGGGGGTTCACCCCTCCACTTT. V usage is TRBV4-2 and J usage is TRBJ1-6; 11 nucleotides match TRBD1. The ends lost 1 base at V and 9 bases at J; junction bases unmatched: 5. The CDR3 is 16 amino acids. CDR1 is LGHNA and CDR2 is YNFKEQ in the germline V gene.

CDR3 in amino acids: CASSFLETGELFF. DNA for the CDR3: TGTGCCAGCAGTTTTTTAGAGACCGGGGAGCTGTTTTTT. The genes are TRBV27 and TRBJ2-2; D gene unclear. CDR1 and CDR2 from the germline V gene are MNHEY and SMNVEV (reference sequence). The CDR3 is made up of 13 amino acids. Trimming pared 3 bases from V and 5 bases from J, leaving 7 bases between.

The chain links TRBV6-6 to TRBJ1-1; 7 nucleotides line up with TRBD1. V shed 7 bases, J shed 8 bases, and the junction held 19 bases outside the gene matches. The CDR3 contains 16 residues. The germline gives CDR1 MNHNY, CDR2 SVGAGI (reference sequence). The CDR3 region has the DNA TGTGCCAGCAACAAAAGGGAGGACAGGCGCCCCCCGGAAGCTTTCTTT. Protein product: CASNKREDRRPPEAFF.

V gene TRBV28 combines with J gene TRBJ2-7; 9 bases match TRBD1. Germline V gene data show CDR1 as MDHEN and CDR2 as SYDVKM. The V and J ends lost 5 bases and 6 bases, in that order; junction bases with no gene match: 11. The length of the CDR3 is 15 residues. The DNA for the CDR3 is TGTGCCAGCAGTAAGGGGGACAGGGACTTTTCCGAGCAGTACTTC. This codes for CASSKGDRDFSEQYF.

The chain couples TRBV6-5 to TRBJ1-1; possibly TRBD1 for D (6 bases). This CDR3 contains 14 residues. Germline V gene sequence: CDR1 MNHEY, CDR2 SVGAGI. Trimming pared 8 bases from V and 10 bases from J, leaving 23 bases between. CDR3 residues: CASSVGAQGSAAFF. CDR3 in DNA: TGTGCCAGCTCAGTGGGGGCACAGGGCTCGGCAGCTTTCTTT.

The chain carries TRBV5-5 and TRBJ2-1, with D unclear. Trimming took off 2 bases at V and 4 bases at J, with 7 bases between the two ends. This CDR3 is built from 13 residues. The V gene's germline CDR1 is SGHKS and CDR2 YYEKEE (reference sequence). This CDR3 is CASSLASYNEQFF. CDR3 sequence (DNA): TGTGCCAGCAGCTTAGCGAGTTACAATGAGCAGTTCTTC.

The chain couples TRBV24-1 to TRBJ1-2, with TRBD1 as a possible D gene (5 bases). The V end was cut by 4 bases, the J end by 8 bases, with 13 bases between. Germline CDR1 KGHDR, CDR2 SFDVKD. The CDR3 loop spans 13 amino acids. As DNA, the CDR3 is TGTGCCACCAGTGACCCCTTGGGGCCGGGCTACACCTTC. Protein: CATSDPLGPGYTF.